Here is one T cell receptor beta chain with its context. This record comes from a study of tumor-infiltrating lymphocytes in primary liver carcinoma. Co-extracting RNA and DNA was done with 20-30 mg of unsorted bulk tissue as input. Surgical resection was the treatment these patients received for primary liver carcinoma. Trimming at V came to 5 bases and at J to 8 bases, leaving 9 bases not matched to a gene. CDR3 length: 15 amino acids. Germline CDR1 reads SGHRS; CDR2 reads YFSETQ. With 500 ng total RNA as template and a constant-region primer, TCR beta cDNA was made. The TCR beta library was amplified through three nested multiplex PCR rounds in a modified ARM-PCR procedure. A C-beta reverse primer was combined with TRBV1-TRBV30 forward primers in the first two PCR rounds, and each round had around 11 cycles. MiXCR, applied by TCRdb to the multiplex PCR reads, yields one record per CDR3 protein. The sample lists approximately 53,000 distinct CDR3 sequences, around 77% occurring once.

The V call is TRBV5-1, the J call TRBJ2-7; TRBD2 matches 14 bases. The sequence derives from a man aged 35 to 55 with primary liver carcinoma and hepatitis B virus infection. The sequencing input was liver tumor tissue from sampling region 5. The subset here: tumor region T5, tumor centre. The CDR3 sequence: CASSVGTSGSPKQYF. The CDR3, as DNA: TGCGCCAGCAGTGTGGGGACTAGCGGGAGCCCCAAGCAGTACTTC.